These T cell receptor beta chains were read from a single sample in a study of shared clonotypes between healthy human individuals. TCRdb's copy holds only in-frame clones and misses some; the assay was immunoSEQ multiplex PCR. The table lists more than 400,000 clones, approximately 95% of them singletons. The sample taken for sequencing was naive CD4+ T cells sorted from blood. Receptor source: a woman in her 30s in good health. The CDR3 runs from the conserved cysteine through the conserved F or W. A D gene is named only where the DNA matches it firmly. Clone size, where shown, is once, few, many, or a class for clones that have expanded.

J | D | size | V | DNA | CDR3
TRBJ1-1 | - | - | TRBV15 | TGTGCCACCAGCGGTGACCGCCCGAACACTGAAGCTTTCTTT | CATSGDRPNTEAFF
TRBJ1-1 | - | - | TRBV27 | TGTGCCAGCAGTTTGGGCCCGGGAGCCCCCCGGGGGAAAGCTTTCTTT | CASSLGPGAPRGKAFF
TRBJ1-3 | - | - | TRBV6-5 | TGTGCCAGCATCGTGAGGTTGGGTGGAAACACCATATATTTT | CASIVRLGGNTIYF
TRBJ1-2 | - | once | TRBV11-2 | TGTGCCAGCAGCTTAGATCCATCAAGAAGGGGGAAATGGTATGGCTACACCTTC | CASSLDPSRRGKWYGYTF
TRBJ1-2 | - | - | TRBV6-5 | TGTGCCAGCAGTTACGGGGGGCTGAATGAGTTTGGCTACACCTTC | CASSYGGLNEFGYTF
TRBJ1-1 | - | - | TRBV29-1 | TGCAGCGTTTTATTGTTCGCGGCAATGAACACTGAAGCTTTCTTT | CSVLLFAAMNTEAFF
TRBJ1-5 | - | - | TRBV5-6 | TGTGCCAGCAGCGCCCTCGGACCGAATAGCAATCAGCCCCAGCATTTT | CASSALGPNSNQPQHF
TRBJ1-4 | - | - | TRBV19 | TGTGCCAGTAGTGTTGGAAACGGCAATGAAAAACTGTTTTTT | CASSVGNGNEKLFF
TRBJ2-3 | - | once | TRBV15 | TGTGCCACCAGCAGAGATCAAACCTATCGGCTGGGCACAGATACGCAGTATTTT | CATSRDQTYRLGTDTQYF
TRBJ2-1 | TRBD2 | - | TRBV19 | TGTGCCAGTAGTATATGGGCGGGAGCCTACAATGAGCAGTTCTTC | CASSIWAGAYNEQFF
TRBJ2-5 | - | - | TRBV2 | TGTGCCAGCAGTGAAGCCGGGACGTTCCAAGAGACCCAGTACTTC | CASSEAGTFQETQYF
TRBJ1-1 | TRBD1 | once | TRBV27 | TGTGCCAGCAGAAAGGACAGGATGAACACTGAAGCTTTCTTT | CASRKDRMNTEAFF
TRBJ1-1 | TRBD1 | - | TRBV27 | TGTGCCAGCAGCCCCAGGGGGCTTGGCACTGAAGCTTTCTTT | CASSPRGLGTEAFF
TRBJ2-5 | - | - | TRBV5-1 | TGCGCCAGCAGCACCGACTTAGCGGCACGGGGGGAGACCCAGTACTTC | CASSTDLAARGETQYF
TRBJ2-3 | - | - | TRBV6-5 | TGTGCCAGCAGATTTCAGGGCTACCGTGATACGCAGTATTTT | CASRFQGYRDTQYF
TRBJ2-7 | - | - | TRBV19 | TGTGCCAGTAGTATCTCGGGGGACTCCTACGAGCAGTACTTC | CASSISGDSYEQYF
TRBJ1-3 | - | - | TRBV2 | TGTGCCAGCAGAAGGGACCGTGTCTCTGGAAACACCATATATTTT | CASRRDRVSGNTIYF
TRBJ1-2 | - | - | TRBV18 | TGTGCCAGCTCACAGGCGTATGGCTACACCTTC | CASSQAYGYTF
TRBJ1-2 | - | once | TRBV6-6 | TGTGCCAGCAGTTACGTGGGAGTGGGCTATGGCTACACCTTC | CASSYVGVGYGYTF
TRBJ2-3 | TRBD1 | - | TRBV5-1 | TGCGCCAGCAGCTTCGACAGGGCCTGGGCAGATACGCAGTATTTT | CASSFDRAWADTQYF
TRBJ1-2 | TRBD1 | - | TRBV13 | TGTGCCAGCAGCCGGGACAGTTTCTATGGCTACACCTTC | CASSRDSFYGYTF
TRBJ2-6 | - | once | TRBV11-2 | TGTGCCAGCGGGAGCTCTGGGGCCAACGTCCTGACTTTC | CASGSSGANVLTF
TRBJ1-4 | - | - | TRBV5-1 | TGCGCCAGCAGCCCGGAGACTAATGAAAAACTGTTTTTT | CASSPETNEKLFF
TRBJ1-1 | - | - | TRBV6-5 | TGTGCCAGCAGCCAAGAGTCGGCCGCCGGCACTGAAGCTTTCTTT | CASSQESAAGTEAFF
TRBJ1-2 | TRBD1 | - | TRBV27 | TGTGCCAGCAGAAGGACAGGGGGCCACTATGGCTACACCTTC | CASRRTGGHYGYTF
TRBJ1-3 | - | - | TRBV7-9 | TGTGCCAGCAGCTTAGCCGTTACAGCCCGAAACACCATATATTTT | CASSLAVTARNTIYF
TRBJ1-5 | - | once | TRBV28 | TGTGCCAGCAGGAAAGGGGGTCAGGTTGTGCCCCAGCATTTT | CASRKGGQVVPQHF
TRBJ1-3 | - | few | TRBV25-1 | TGTGCCAGCAGTGATCCCGAGGGCACCTCTGGAAACACCATATATTTT | CASSDPEGTSGNTIYF
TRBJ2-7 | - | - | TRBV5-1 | TGCGCCAGCAGCTTGGACTGGGACGGTAGAACCTACGAGCAGTACTTC | CASSLDWDGRTYEQYF
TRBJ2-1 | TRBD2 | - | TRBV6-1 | TGTGCCAGCAGTACTAGCGGGAGTGGGCGAAATGAGCAGTTCTTC | CASSTSGSGRNEQFF
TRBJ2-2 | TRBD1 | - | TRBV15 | TGTGCCACCAGCAGACGCCCGGGACAGGGAGGCTTTGCGAACACCGGGGAGCTGTTTTTT | CATSRRPGQGGFANTGELFF
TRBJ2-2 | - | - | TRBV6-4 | TGTGCCAGCAGTTCGGTTTTCGGAGGGTCGGGGGAGCTGTTTTTT | CASSSVFGGSGELFF
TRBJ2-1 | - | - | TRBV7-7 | TGTGCCAGCAGCTTAGCGGGGACGGACAATGAGCAGTTCTTC | CASSLAGTDNEQFF
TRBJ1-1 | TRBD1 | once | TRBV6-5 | TGTGCCAGCAGATCCGGGACAGGGTTCACTGAAGCTTTCTTT | CASRSGTGFTEAFF
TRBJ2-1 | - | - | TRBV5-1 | TGCGCCAGCAGGCAAACGGGGAGCTCCTACAATGAGCAGTTCTTC | CASRQTGSSYNEQFF
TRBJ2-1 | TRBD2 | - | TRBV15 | TGTGCCACCAGCAGATCCCGGGGACTAGCGGGAGGAGGACGGCAGTTCTTC | CATSRSRGLAGGGRQFF
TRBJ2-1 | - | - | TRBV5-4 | TGTGCCAGCAGCCCAGGACTGCCGGCCTCACTGTACAATGAGCAGTTCTTC | CASSPGLPASLYNEQFF
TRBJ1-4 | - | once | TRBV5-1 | TGCGCCAGCAGCCCGTCAAGCGGATCTAATGAAAAACTGTTTTTT | CASSPSSGSNEKLFF
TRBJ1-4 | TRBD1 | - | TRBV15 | TGTGCCACCAGCGGGCGCAGGGGGTTAGGGATGGGTGAACTGTTTTTT | CATSGRRGLGMGELFF
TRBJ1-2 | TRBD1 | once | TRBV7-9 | TGTGCCAGCAGTTTTACACAGGGGCCGGTAGGCTACACCTTC | CASSFTQGPVGYTF
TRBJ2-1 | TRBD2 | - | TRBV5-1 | TGCGCCAGCAGCTTACTCTCCGGGACTAGCGGGATTAGCTCCTACAATGAGCAGTTCTTC | CASSLLSGTSGISSYNEQFF
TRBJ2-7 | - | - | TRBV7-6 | TGTGCCAGCAGCACACATGAGACGGGTATGCAGTACTTC | CASSTHETGMQYF
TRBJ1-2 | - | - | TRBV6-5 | TGTGCCAGCAGGAGGGAGGGGGGGTATGGCTACACCTTC | CASRREGGYGYTF
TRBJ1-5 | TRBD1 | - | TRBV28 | TGTGCCAGCAGTTCACAGGGGGTACAGCAGCCCCAGCATTTT | CASSSQGVQQPQHF
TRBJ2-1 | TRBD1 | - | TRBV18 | TGTGCCAGCTCACCAGGGACAGGGAAGAGGGTGCAGTTCTTC | CASSPGTGKRVQFF
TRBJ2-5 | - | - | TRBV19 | TGTGCCAGTAGTAAGGGGGTAGGGTACCAAGAGACCCAGTACTTC | CASSKGVGYQETQYF
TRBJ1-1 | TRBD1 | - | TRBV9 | TGTGCCAGCAGCGCCTCCCGGGACAGGGTTACTGAAGCTTTCTTT | CASSASRDRVTEAFF
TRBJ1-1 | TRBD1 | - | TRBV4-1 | TGCGCCAGCAGCCCAGGAGAGGGGGCGTCCACTGAAGCTTTCTTT | CASSPGEGASTEAFF
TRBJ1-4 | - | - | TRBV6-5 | TGTGCCAGCAGCTCAGGAGGGATGAGTGAAAAACTGTTTTTT | CASSSGGMSEKLFF
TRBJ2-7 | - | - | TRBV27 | TGTGCCAGCACCCCTCAGTCGGCCCTAAGCACCGACGAGCAGTACTTC | CASTPQSALSTDEQYF
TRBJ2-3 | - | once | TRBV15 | TGTGCCACCTCCTTAGACTATGCGAGCACAGATACGCAGTATTTT | CATSLDYASTDTQYF
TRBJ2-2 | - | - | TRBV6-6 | TGTGCCAGCAGACCTCAGGGTGCCGCCGGGGAGCTGTTTTTT | CASRPQGAAGELFF
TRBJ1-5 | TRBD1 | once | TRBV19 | TGTGCCAGTAGTAACCGGGGGACAGCCTATAGCAATCAGCCCCAGCATTTT | CASSNRGTAYSNQPQHF
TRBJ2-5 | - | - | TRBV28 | TGTGCCAGCAGCCCCACCCGGGAGACCCAGTACTTC | CASSPTRETQYF